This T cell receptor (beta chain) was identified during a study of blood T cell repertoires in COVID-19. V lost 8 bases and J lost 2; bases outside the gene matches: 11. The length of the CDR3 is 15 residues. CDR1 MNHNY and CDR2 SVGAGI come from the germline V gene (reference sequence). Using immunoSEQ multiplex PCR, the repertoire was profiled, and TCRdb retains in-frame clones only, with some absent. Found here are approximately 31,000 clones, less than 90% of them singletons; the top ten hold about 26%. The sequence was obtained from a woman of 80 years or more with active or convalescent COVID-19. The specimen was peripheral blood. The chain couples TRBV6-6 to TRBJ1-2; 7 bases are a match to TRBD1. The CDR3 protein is CASGSTGQTNYGYTF. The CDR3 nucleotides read TGTGCCAGCGGCTCGACGGGACAGACAAACTATGGCTACACCTTC.